This T cell receptor (beta chain) was identified during a study of T cell clonality in common variable immunodeficiency. Patients had low serum IgG, IgA and/or IgM and specific antibody deficiency. CVID subjects were about 14 female and approximately 30 male, aged roughly 9 to 64. Replacement immunoglobulin had been given to every CVID subject for at least one year. Here immunoSEQ multiplex PCR was the method, and the copy in TCRdb shows in-frame clones only, minus some. Listed for the sample are approximately 29,000 clones, none seen a single time. Overall study results and limits: Fewer TCRbeta clones were shared among CVID subjects than controls. Reportedly, TCR beta sequences from common variable immunodeficiency showed fewer deletions and N-nucleotide insertions.

This clone qualifies as medium-sized. Its antigen is unidentified. The CDR3 is cut off 3 residues early in the read; its end comes from the germline J gene. The CDR3 spans 15 residues. CDR1 SGDLS and CDR2 YYNGEE come from the germline V gene. The ends lost 3 bases at V and 5 bases at J; junction bases unmatched: 5. The chain links TRBV9 to TRBJ1-6; 7 bases are shared with TRBD1. What was sequenced was peripheral blood mononuclear cells. The TCR sequence derives from a human donor with common variable immunodeficiency. Incomplete CDR3 DNA: TGTGCCAGCAGCGCCGACAGGGCCGATAATTCACCC. It translates to CASSADRADNSP. The complete CDR3 sequence is CASSADRADNSPLHF. The full variable domain, with the rest looked up from reference TRBV9 and TRBJ1-6, is DSGVTQTPKHLITATGQRVTLRCSPRSGDLSVYWYQQSLDQGLQFLIQYYNGEERAKGNILERFSAQQFPDLHSELNLSSLELGDSALYFCASSADRADNSPLHFGNGTRLTVT.